The T cell receptor (beta chain) described here comes from a study of T cells in localized non-small cell lung cancer. This clone was counted between two and nine times. Its specificity is unknown. Clones were read by immunoSEQ multiplex PCR, and TCRdb kept only the in-frame ones, dropping some. This table has about 3,000 clones, about 20% appearing once. Study-level findings and limits: There were a median roughly 61 of the top 100 tumor clones appearing in adjacent lung. The greatest T cell clonality was found in uninvolved adjacent lung (higher than in tumor).

The specimen was lung tumor tissue, collected before any cancer treatment. The clonotype comes from a man between 40 and 69 years old with stage I squamous cell lung carcinoma.

The CDR3 is CAWSPRGLAADTQYF. CDR3 coding DNA: TGTGCCTGGAGCCCTAGGGGACTAGCCGCAGATACGCAGTATTTT. The gene calls are TRBV30 and TRBJ2-3; TRBD2 matches at 9 bases. The CDR3 runs 15 residues. Per germline, CDR1 GTSNPN and CDR2 SVGIG (reference sequence). After removal of 3 bases from V and 4 bases from J, the junction contained 8 bases not matched to a gene.